This TCR beta chain was sequenced during a study of tumor and adjacent non-tumor tissue in lung cancer. Study at large: The patients, around 10 men and 5 or 6 women, were roughly 30 to 76 with stage I to III disease.

Study findings and constraints: Compared with tumor, normal lung showed significantly lower TCR diversity. Top 100 clones took a larger repertoire share in normal lung.

About this clonotype: What it binds is not known. One end of the junction does not line up with germline, which may come from a read error.

RNA was extracted from bulk tissue without any cell sorting. Between August and November 2014, newly diagnosed, chemotherapy-naive lung cancer patients underwent thoracic surgery in China. TCRbeta libraries were built with three rounds of nested PCR, modified from ARM-PCR. TCRdb ran MiXCR on the multiplex PCR reads and lists one entry per CDR3 protein. Counted here are 60,000 to 85,000 distinct CDR3 sequences, around four fifths occurring once; the ten biggest clones make up approximately 12%. The CDR3 spans 15 residues. The rearrangement joins TRBV12-3 or TRBV12-4 to TRBJ1-3; possibly TRBD1 for D (5 bases). The TCR was taken from a woman between 50 and 59 years old with non-small cell lung cancer. Sequencing was carried out using lung tumor tissue. Written as DNA, the CDR3 is TGTGCAAGCAGTCCCGGGGGGGGTGGAGGAATCACCATATATTTT. Encoded protein: CASSPGGGGGITIYF.